These T cell receptor beta chains were read from a single sample in a study of T cell responses to AZD1222 COVID-19 vaccine. Produced via immunoSEQ multiplex PCR; TCRdb's table is partial and in-frame only. Of 110,000 to 150,000 clones listed, about 91% were seen once; the top ten hold 3% to 4.5%. Material: peripheral blood, obtained on day 0 of AZD1222 vaccination. The source of these receptors is an adult in good health. CDR3s include the opening cysteine and the closing phenylalanine or tryptophan. The order of the fields is D gene, V gene, CDR3 length, J gene, clone size, CDR3 DNA, CDR3 protein. D genes are given only for firm matches. Expanded clones get a size class; other rows say once, few or many, or leave the size out.

d_gene: -; v_gene: TRBV7-2; len: 16; j_gene: TRBJ2-2; abundance: -; CDR3nt: TGTGCCAGCAGCCCCCCGACAGTCTACTACACCGGGGAGCTGTTTTTT; CDR3aa: CASSPPTVYYTGELFF
d_gene: -; v_gene: TRBV6-5; len: 12; j_gene: TRBJ2-5; abundance: -; CDR3nt: TGTGCCAGCAAGGTACGCCAAGAGACCCAGTACTTC; CDR3aa: CASKVRQETQYF
d_gene: TRBD1; v_gene: TRBV18; len: 15; j_gene: TRBJ1-6; abundance: once; CDR3nt: TGTGCCAGCTCTCCAGACAGGGGGAATAATTCACCCCTCCACTTT; CDR3aa: CASSPDRGNNSPLHF
d_gene: -; v_gene: TRBV3-1/TRBV3-2; len: 16; j_gene: TRBJ2-2; abundance: -; CDR3nt: TGTGCCAGCAGCCAAGGGGGGATTATGGGCACCGGGGAGCTGTTTTTT; CDR3aa: CASSQGGIMGTGELFF
d_gene: -; v_gene: TRBV4-3; len: 17; j_gene: TRBJ1-1; abundance: -; CDR3nt: TGCGCCAGCAGCCAAGATTCAGGCCCTTTCACTAACACTGAAGCTTTCTTT; CDR3aa: CASSQDSGPFTNTEAFF
d_gene: -; v_gene: TRBV28; len: 14; j_gene: TRBJ1-2; abundance: -; CDR3nt: TGTGCCAGCAGTTTCGTAGTGGGGGACTATGGCTACACCTTC; CDR3aa: CASSFVVGDYGYTF
d_gene: -; v_gene: TRBV18; len: 16; j_gene: TRBJ2-4; abundance: -; CDR3nt: TGTGCCAGCTCACCGCCGGGCCCCCGCGTAGTTCACATTCAGTACTTC; CDR3aa: CASSPPGPRVVHIQYF
d_gene: TRBD2; v_gene: TRBV6-2/TRBV6-3; len: 15; j_gene: TRBJ2-1; abundance: -; CDR3nt: TGTGCCAGCAGTTACTCTGGACTAGCGGAATCCGAGCAGTTCTTC; CDR3aa: CASSYSGLAESEQFF
d_gene: -; v_gene: TRBV5-6; len: 13; j_gene: TRBJ2-1; abundance: -; CDR3nt: TGTGCCAGCAGCTTTTCAGCGGCCAATGAGCAGTTCTTC; CDR3aa: CASSFSAANEQFF
d_gene: -; v_gene: TRBV27; len: 17; j_gene: TRBJ2-1; abundance: -; CDR3nt: TGTGCCAGCAGCCCGAAGCCCACCGGGAGCTCCTACAATGAGCAGTTCTTC; CDR3aa: CASSPKPTGSSYNEQFF
d_gene: -; v_gene: TRBV7-9; len: 15; j_gene: TRBJ2-7; abundance: -; CDR3nt: TGTGCCAGCAGCTTAAGGCAGGGGGGCTCCTACGAGCAGTACTTC; CDR3aa: CASSLRQGGSYEQYF
d_gene: -; v_gene: TRBV9; len: 15; j_gene: TRBJ1-1; abundance: few; CDR3nt: TGTGCCAGCAGCGTGGGGAGGGACGGTCTAGCTGAAGCTTTCTTT; CDR3aa: CASSVGRDGLAEAFF
d_gene: -; v_gene: TRBV7-2; len: 14; j_gene: TRBJ2-7; abundance: -; CDR3nt: TGTGCCAGCAGCTTAGCGGGAGTATCCTACGAGCAGTACTTC; CDR3aa: CASSLAGVSYEQYF
d_gene: TRBD1; v_gene: TRBV28; len: 14; j_gene: TRBJ1-1; abundance: -; CDR3nt: TGTGCCAGCAGGATACAGGGGTCACGCACTGAAGCTTTCTTT; CDR3aa: CASRIQGSRTEAFF
d_gene: -; v_gene: TRBV4-2; len: 13; j_gene: TRBJ1-1; abundance: once; CDR3nt: TGTGCCAGCAGCCAGGGGACGAACACTGAAGCTTTCTTT; CDR3aa: CASSQGTNTEAFF
d_gene: TRBD1; v_gene: TRBV28; len: 15; j_gene: TRBJ1-5; abundance: -; CDR3nt: TGTGCCAGCAGTGCCGGGACAGGGTTATATCAGCCCCAGCATTTT; CDR3aa: CASSAGTGLYQPQHF
d_gene: TRBD1; v_gene: TRBV19; len: 17; j_gene: TRBJ2-7; abundance: -; CDR3nt: TGTGCCAGTAGTATAATTTGGAGGACAGGGGAACCCTACGAGCAGTACTTC; CDR3aa: CASSIIWRTGEPYEQYF
d_gene: -; v_gene: TRBV5-1; len: 15; j_gene: TRBJ2-1; abundance: -; CDR3nt: TGCGCCAGCAGCTTGGATGGCTCCCGCCACAATGAGCAGTTCTTC; CDR3aa: CASSLDGSRHNEQFF
d_gene: -; v_gene: TRBV5-4; len: 14; j_gene: TRBJ2-3; abundance: -; CDR3nt: TGTGCCAGCAGCTTAGCCGACAGCACAGATACGCAGTATTTT; CDR3aa: CASSLADSTDTQYF
d_gene: -; v_gene: TRBV4-3; len: 15; j_gene: TRBJ2-7; abundance: -; CDR3nt: TGCGCCAGCAGCCAAGAAGGGGGGGGAGTCTACGAGCAGTACTTC; CDR3aa: CASSQEGGGVYEQYF
d_gene: -; v_gene: TRBV28; len: 16; j_gene: TRBJ1-5; abundance: -; CDR3nt: TGTGCCAGTTCACCACAACTTGCTGGGGGGAATCAGCCCCAGCATTTT; CDR3aa: CASSPQLAGGNQPQHF
d_gene: -; v_gene: TRBV28; len: 14; j_gene: TRBJ1-5; abundance: -; CDR3nt: TGTGCCAGCAGTTTAGGGTCAGGGAAGCAGCCCCAGCATTTT; CDR3aa: CASSLGSGKQPQHF
d_gene: TRBD2; v_gene: TRBV6-4; len: 18; j_gene: TRBJ2-5; abundance: -; CDR3nt: TGTGCCAGCAGTCACCTTTATGGGCTAGCGGGAGGACAAGAGACCCAGTACTTC; CDR3aa: CASSHLYGLAGGQETQYF
d_gene: TRBD2; v_gene: TRBV7-6; len: 16; j_gene: TRBJ2-5; abundance: -; CDR3nt: TGTGCCAGCAGCCTCCGACTAGCGGGACAACAAGAGACCCAGTACTTC; CDR3aa: CASSLRLAGQQETQYF
d_gene: -; v_gene: TRBV19; len: 15; j_gene: TRBJ2-1; abundance: -; CDR3nt: TGTGCCAGTAGCAGGGGAACTGACTCCTACAATGAGCAGTTCTTC; CDR3aa: CASSRGTDSYNEQFF
d_gene: TRBD2; v_gene: TRBV5-4; len: 14; j_gene: TRBJ2-1; abundance: -; CDR3nt: TGTGCCAGCAGCGGGTATGCGGGGGTCTATGAGCAGTTCTTC; CDR3aa: CASSGYAGVYEQFF
d_gene: -; v_gene: TRBV6-2/TRBV6-3; len: 18; j_gene: TRBJ1-5; abundance: -; CDR3nt: TGTGCCAGCAGCTCCCAGGGGCAGGGTGCTGGGGCTGGCCAGCCCCAGCATTTT; CDR3aa: CASSSQGQGAGAGQPQHF
d_gene: TRBD2; v_gene: TRBV10-3; len: 15; j_gene: TRBJ2-7; abundance: -; CDR3nt: TGTGCCATCAGGGAGGGACTAGCGGACTCCTACGAGCAGTACTTC; CDR3aa: CAIREGLADSYEQYF
d_gene: -; v_gene: TRBV12-2; len: 17; j_gene: TRBJ2-1; abundance: -; CDR3nt: TGTGCAAGTCGCTTAGTATCTGCGGGAGGGCCAAACAATGAGCAGTTCTTC; CDR3aa: CASRLVSAGGPNNEQFF
d_gene: -; v_gene: TRBV30; len: 13; j_gene: TRBJ1-2; abundance: -; CDR3nt: TGTGCCTGGCGGATCTCGGCTCCAGGGGGCTACACCTTC; CDR3aa: CAWRISAPGGYTF
d_gene: -; v_gene: TRBV21-1; len: 16; j_gene: TRBJ2-7; abundance: -; CDR3nt: TGTGCCAGCAGCCCTTCCCGCGGGATAAGGTCCTACGAGCAGTACTTC; CDR3aa: CASSPSRGIRSYEQYF
d_gene: -; v_gene: TRBV11-2; len: 15; j_gene: TRBJ2-7; abundance: -; CDR3nt: TGTGCCAGCAGCTTAGTTTGGGACAAAACCTACGAGCAGTACTTC; CDR3aa: CASSLVWDKTYEQYF
d_gene: TRBD2; v_gene: TRBV10-3; len: 14; j_gene: TRBJ2-5; abundance: -; CDR3nt: TGTGCCATCAGTGGGTCGGGACTACAAGAGACCCAGTACTTC; CDR3aa: CAISGSGLQETQYF
d_gene: TRBD2; v_gene: TRBV7-6; len: 17; j_gene: TRBJ2-1; abundance: once; CDR3nt: TGTGCCAGCAGCGCCGAACCGGGACTAGCGGGCGTGGTCGAGCAGTTCTTC; CDR3aa: CASSAEPGLAGVVEQFF
d_gene: -; v_gene: TRBV6-4; len: 16; j_gene: TRBJ2-6; abundance: -; CDR3nt: TGTGCCAGCAGCTCCCAGAGCGGCTCTGGGGCCAACGTCCTGACTTTC; CDR3aa: CASSSQSGSGANVLTF
d_gene: -; v_gene: TRBV19; len: 16; j_gene: TRBJ1-5; abundance: once; CDR3nt: TGTGCCAGTAGTCTTAATTGGGCCTGGAGCAATCAGCCCCAGCATTTT; CDR3aa: CASSLNWAWSNQPQHF
d_gene: -; v_gene: TRBV18; len: 13; j_gene: TRBJ1-1; abundance: -; CDR3nt: TGTGCCAGCTCACAGGATGTGAACACTGAAGCTTTCTTT; CDR3aa: CASSQDVNTEAFF
d_gene: -; v_gene: TRBV10-3; len: 12; j_gene: TRBJ1-2; abundance: -; CDR3nt: TGTGCCATCAGTGAACGGAAGGGTCGCTACACCTTC; CDR3aa: CAISERKGRYTF
d_gene: -; v_gene: TRBV10-3; len: 11; j_gene: TRBJ1-2; abundance: -; CDR3nt: TGTGCCACCGGACCTAACTATGGCTACACCTTC; CDR3aa: CATGPNYGYTF
d_gene: TRBD1; v_gene: TRBV9; len: 17; j_gene: TRBJ2-7; abundance: -; CDR3nt: TGTGCCAGCAGCGCCAACCCCCGGACAGGGGGGAACTACGAGCAGTACTTC; CDR3aa: CASSANPRTGGNYEQYF
d_gene: TRBD2; v_gene: TRBV4-2; len: 23; j_gene: TRBJ2-1; abundance: -; CDR3nt: TGTGCCAGCAGCCCGTGGGACCAAAAAACGGGACTAGCGGGAGCGGGATCCTACAATGAGCAGTTCTTC; CDR3aa: CASSPWDQKTGLAGAGSYNEQFF
d_gene: -; v_gene: TRBV7-2; len: 15; j_gene: TRBJ1-1; abundance: -; CDR3nt: TGTGCCAGCAGCTCCCGACGGATTATGAACACTGAAGCTTTCTTT; CDR3aa: CASSSRRIMNTEAFF
d_gene: -; v_gene: TRBV30; len: 14; j_gene: TRBJ2-2; abundance: -; CDR3nt: TGTGCCTGGGCTACCGTCAGGGTAACCGGGGAGCTGTTTTTT; CDR3aa: CAWATVRVTGELFF
d_gene: -; v_gene: TRBV7-6; len: 15; j_gene: TRBJ2-7; abundance: -; CDR3nt: TGTGCCAGCAGCTTAAAACTAGACAAACTGTACGAGCAGTACTTC; CDR3aa: CASSLKLDKLYEQYF
d_gene: TRBD1; v_gene: TRBV4-2; len: 18; j_gene: TRBJ1-4; abundance: once; CDR3nt: TGTGCCAGCAGCCAACAACAGGGCAGGGGGATGCTTAGCGAAAAACTGTTTTTT; CDR3aa: CASSQQQGRGMLSEKLFF
d_gene: -; v_gene: TRBV11-3; len: 13; j_gene: TRBJ1-1; abundance: -; CDR3nt: TGTGCCAGCAGCTTCGGGGGCGTCACTGAAGCTTTCTTT; CDR3aa: CASSFGGVTEAFF
d_gene: -; v_gene: TRBV15; len: 14; j_gene: TRBJ2-7; abundance: -; CDR3nt: TGTGCCACCAGCACGAGACTATCCACCTACGAGCAGTACTTC; CDR3aa: CATSTRLSTYEQYF
d_gene: -; v_gene: TRBV27; len: 16; j_gene: TRBJ2-2; abundance: once; CDR3nt: TGTGCCAGCAGTTTATGGGGGCGAGGCGGCACCGGGGAGCTGTTTTTT; CDR3aa: CASSLWGRGGTGELFF
d_gene: -; v_gene: TRBV4-3; len: 15; j_gene: TRBJ1-1; abundance: few; CDR3nt: TGCGCCAGCAGCCAAGATGGCGACAGCACTACTGAAGCTTTCTTT; CDR3aa: CASSQDGDSTTEAFF
d_gene: TRBD2; v_gene: TRBV10-3; len: 14; j_gene: TRBJ2-7; abundance: -; CDR3nt: TGTGCCATCAGTGACCAATTAGCGGGAGACGAGCAGTACTTC; CDR3aa: CAISDQLAGDEQYF
d_gene: -; v_gene: TRBV5-4; len: 17; j_gene: TRBJ2-2; abundance: -; CDR3nt: TGTGCCAGCAGCTTTGGCAGGGGAAATTCGAACACCGGGGAGCTGTTTTTT; CDR3aa: CASSFGRGNSNTGELFF
d_gene: TRBD2; v_gene: TRBV7-8; len: 17; j_gene: TRBJ2-1; abundance: -; CDR3nt: TGTGCCAGCAGCTTAAATAGCGGGAGGTACTCCTACAATGAGCAGTTCTTC; CDR3aa: CASSLNSGRYSYNEQFF
d_gene: -; v_gene: TRBV19; len: 15; j_gene: TRBJ2-1; abundance: -; CDR3nt: TGTGCCAGTAGCACTAGCAGATCCTCCTACAATGAGCAGTTCTTC; CDR3aa: CASSTSRSSYNEQFF
d_gene: -; v_gene: TRBV2; len: 12; j_gene: TRBJ2-3; abundance: -; CDR3nt: TGTGCCAGTAGCGGTGGCACAGATACGCAGTATTTT; CDR3aa: CASSGGTDTQYF
d_gene: -; v_gene: TRBV19; len: 13; j_gene: TRBJ1-1; abundance: -; CDR3nt: TGTGCCAGTAGTACTCAAGGAGGGAGTGAAGCTTTCTTT; CDR3aa: CASSTQGGSEAFF